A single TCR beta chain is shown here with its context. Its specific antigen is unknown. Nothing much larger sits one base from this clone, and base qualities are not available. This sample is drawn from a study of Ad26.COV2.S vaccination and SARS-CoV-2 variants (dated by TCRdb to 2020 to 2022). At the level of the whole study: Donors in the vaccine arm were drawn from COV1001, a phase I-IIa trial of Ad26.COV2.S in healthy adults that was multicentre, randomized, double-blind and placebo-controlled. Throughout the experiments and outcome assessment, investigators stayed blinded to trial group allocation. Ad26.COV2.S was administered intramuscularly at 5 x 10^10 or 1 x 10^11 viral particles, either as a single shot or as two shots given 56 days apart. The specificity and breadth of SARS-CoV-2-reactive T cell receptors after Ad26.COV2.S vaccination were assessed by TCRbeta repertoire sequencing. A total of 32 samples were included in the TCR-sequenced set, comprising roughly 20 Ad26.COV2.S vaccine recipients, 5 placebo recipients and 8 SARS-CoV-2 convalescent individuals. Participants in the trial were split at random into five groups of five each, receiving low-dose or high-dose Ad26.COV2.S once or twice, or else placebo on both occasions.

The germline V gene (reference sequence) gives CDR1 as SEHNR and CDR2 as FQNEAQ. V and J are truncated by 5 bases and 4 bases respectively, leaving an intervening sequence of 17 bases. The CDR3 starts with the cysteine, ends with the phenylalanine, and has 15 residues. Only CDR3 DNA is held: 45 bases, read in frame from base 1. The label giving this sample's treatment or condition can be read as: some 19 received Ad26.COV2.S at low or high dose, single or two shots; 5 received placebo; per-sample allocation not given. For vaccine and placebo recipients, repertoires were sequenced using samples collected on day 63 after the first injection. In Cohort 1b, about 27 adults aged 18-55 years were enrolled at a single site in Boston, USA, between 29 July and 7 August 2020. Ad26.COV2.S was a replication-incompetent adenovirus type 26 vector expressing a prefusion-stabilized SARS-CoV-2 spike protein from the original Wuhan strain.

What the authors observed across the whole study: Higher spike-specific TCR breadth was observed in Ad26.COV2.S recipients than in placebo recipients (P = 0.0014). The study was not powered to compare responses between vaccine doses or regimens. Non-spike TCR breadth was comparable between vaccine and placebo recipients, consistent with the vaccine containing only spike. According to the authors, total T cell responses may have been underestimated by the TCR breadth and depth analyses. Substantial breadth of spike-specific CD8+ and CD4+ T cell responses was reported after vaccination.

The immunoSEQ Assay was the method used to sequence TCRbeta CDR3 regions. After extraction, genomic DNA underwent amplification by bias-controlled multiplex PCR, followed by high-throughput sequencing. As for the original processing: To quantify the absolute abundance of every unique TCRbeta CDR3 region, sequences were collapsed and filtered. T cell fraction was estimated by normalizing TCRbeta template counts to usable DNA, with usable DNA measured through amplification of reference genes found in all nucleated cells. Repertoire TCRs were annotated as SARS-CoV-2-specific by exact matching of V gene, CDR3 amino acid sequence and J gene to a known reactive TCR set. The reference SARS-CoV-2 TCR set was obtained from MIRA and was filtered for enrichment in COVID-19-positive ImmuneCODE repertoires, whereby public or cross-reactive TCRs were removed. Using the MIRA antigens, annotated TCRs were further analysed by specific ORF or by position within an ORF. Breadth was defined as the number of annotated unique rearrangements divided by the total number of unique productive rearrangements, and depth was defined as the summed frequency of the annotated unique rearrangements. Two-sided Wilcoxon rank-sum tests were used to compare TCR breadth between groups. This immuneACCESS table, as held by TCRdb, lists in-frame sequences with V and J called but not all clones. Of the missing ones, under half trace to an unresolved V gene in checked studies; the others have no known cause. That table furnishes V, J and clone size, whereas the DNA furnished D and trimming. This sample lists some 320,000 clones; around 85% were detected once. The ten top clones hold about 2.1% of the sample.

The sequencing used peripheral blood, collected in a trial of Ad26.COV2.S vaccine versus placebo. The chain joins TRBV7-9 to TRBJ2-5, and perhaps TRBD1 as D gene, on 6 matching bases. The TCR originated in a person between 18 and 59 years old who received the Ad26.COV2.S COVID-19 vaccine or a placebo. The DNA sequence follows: TGTGCCAGCAGCCCCCCCTGGGGGCAGGGAGAGACCCAGTACTTC. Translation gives CASSPPWGQGETQYF.